The present TCR beta chain was sequenced within a study of T cell repertoires in aging, cancer and after chemotherapy. Study-level information: Paired samples before and after chemotherapy came from glioblastoma patients receiving temozolomide-based therapy.

Trimming removed 6 bases from V and 0 bases from J, with 18 bases in between. This CDR3 has 17 residues. The V gene's germline CDR1 is MNHEY and CDR2 SMNVEV (reference sequence). Notes on this clonotype: Its antigen is still unknown.

Study results and limitations: Rebound thymic output was suggested by rising median generation probability during chemotherapy in each cancer cohort. Compared with age-matched healthy donors, untreated hematological or solid cancer patients showed higher blood TCR clonality. No conclusions about immunological memory after chemotherapy can be drawn from the repertoire data.

TCR beta rearrangements were amplified from peripheral blood genomic DNA. Rearranged V-D-J TRB sequences were amplified with a mixed TRB-A/B primer pool. TCRdb independently ran MiXCR on the multiplex PCR reads; one entry per CDR3 protein. The table includes 2,500 to 3,500 distinct CDR3 sequences, roughly 20% detected once. The TCR comes from a human donor with a solid tumor. This chain links TRBV27 with TRBJ2-1; no clear D. Sequences were obtained from blood. Written as DNA, the CDR3 is TGTGCCAGCAGCCCGAACGAGAGAAACCCCTCCTACAATGAGCAGTTCTTC. Its protein is CASSPNERNPSYNEQFF.